This TCR beta chain came from a study of T cells in localized non-small cell lung cancer. Concerning this clone: What it binds is not known.

The length of the CDR3 is 13 residues. Germline loops: CDR1 SGHRS, CDR2 YFSETQ. Trimming left V 1 base short and J 2 bases short, with 6 bases between. TCRdb's table, derived via immunoSEQ multiplex PCR, lists solely in-frame clones and lacks some. This sample has tens of thousands of clones; around nine tenths occur once, and the top ten carry 3.5% to 5%. Regarding the study as a whole: A raised T cell density in blood coincided with lengthier overall survival. Uninvolved adjacent lung had more T cell clonality than any other tissue, topping tumor.

The specimen comprised peripheral blood, sampled before any cancer treatment. The source is a woman between 40 and 69 years old with stage I lung adenocarcinoma. The gene calls are TRBV5-1 and TRBJ1-2; D unresolved. The chain's CDR3 is CASSLPGNYGYTF. The CDR3 DNA reads as TGCGCCAGCAGCTTGCCGGGAAACTATGGCTACACCTTC.